This record looks at one T cell receptor (beta chain) sequence and its context. The antigen remains undetermined. This sample stems from a study of T-cell reconstitution after alpha-beta-depleted transplantation in children. Points from the study as a whole: TCRbeta diversity was high at day 60 in some patients (a result of surviving recipient T cells and thymic progenitors).

The CDR3 sequence is 12 residues long. The germline V gene has CDR1 SNHLY and CDR2 FYNNEI. V lost 8 bases, J lost 6 bases, and 3 bases stayed unmatched. This sample's TCRbeta library carried unique molecular identifier barcodes. MiXCR, run by TCRdb on the PCR reads, gives a single entry per CDR3 protein. In the table there are about a million distinct CDR3 sequences, roughly 29% of which are singletons. This chain connects TRBV2 to TRBJ2-7; the match to TRBD1 covers 11 bases. The starting material was PBMCs, mostly from graft donor cells, obtained 360 days after TCRalphabeta/CD19-depleted stem cell transplant. The sequence was collected from a boy less than two years old who had a stem cell transplant for SCID, so the T cells may come from the graft donor. The CDR3 DNA is TGTGCCAGCGGGGGGACAGGGGGCGAGCAGTACTTC. Translation: CASGGTGGEQYF.